These 32 T cell receptor beta chains came from one sample sequenced in a study of technical replicates of blood from a few donors (dated by TCRdb to 2016 to 2017). Receptor libraries were prepared by the immunoSEQ multiplex PCR assay. TCRdb carries this immuneACCESS record with in-frame sequences only. Its versions omit some clonotypes, under half of them owing to an unresolved V gene in the studies checked, with the rest unexplained. The sample records 95,000 to 100,000 clones, nearly 96% of which are singletons. The ten most abundant clones make up 0.21% of the sample. The sample consisted of T cells isolated from PBMCs. The receptor set was obtained from a human donor in good health.

This chain uses TRBV7-9 with TRBJ1-2, with D unclear. Germline V gene sequence: CDR1 SEHNR, CDR2 FQNEAQ (reference sequence). V shed 1 base and J shed 5 bases, with 8 bases lying between them. The CDR3 contains 13 residues. CDR3 sequence reads: CASSLEAVYGYTF. The CDR3 bases are TGTGCCAGCAGCTTAGAGGCGGTTTATGGCTACACCTTC.

The chain combines TRBV11-2 with TRBJ2-1, with a possible D match to TRBD2 (5 bases). V lost 5 bases, J lost 5 bases, and 16 bases lay in between. The CDR3 runs 15 residues. Germline lookup yields CDR1 SGHAT and CDR2 FQNNGV. In DNA form, the CDR3 reads TGTGCCAGCAGCCTCGAAAACTTACTAGACAATGAGCAGTTCTTC. Encoded protein: CASSLENLLDNEQFF.

The chain recombines TRBV30 with TRBJ2-6; possible D gene TRBD1, 6 bases. CDR1 and CDR2 (germline): GTSNPN, SVGIG (reference sequence). The CDR3 covers 17 residues. V was cut by 5 bases and J by 1 base, with 18 bases left in between. The DNA for the CDR3 is TGTGCCTGGTCTCGACAACCCGGACAGTCTGGGGCCAACGTCCTGACTTTC. Protein sequence: CAWSRQPGQSGANVLTF.

This rearrangement joins TRBV18 to TRBJ2-7; D might be TRBD1 (5 bases). From germline, CDR1 is KGHSH and CDR2 LQKENI. The V end lost 4 bases, the J end lost 3 bases, and 13 bases lay between the germline ends. This CDR3 is 14 amino acids long. The CDR3 DNA reads TGTGCCAGCTCACTCGGCCAGGGTGGCTACGAGCAGTACTTC. It encodes CASSLGQGGYEQYF.

The chain couples TRBV29-1 to TRBJ2-7; D perhaps matches TRBD1 (6 bases). With 5 bases removed from V and 0 bases from J, the gap between germline ends came to 11 bases. Germline V gives CDR1 SQVTM, CDR2 ANQGSEA. CDR3 length: 13 amino acids. In DNA form, the CDR3 reads TGCAGCGTTTCAACAGGGATCTCCTACGAGCAGTACTTC. As protein: CSVSTGISYEQYF.

The sample holds a few counts of this clone. CDR3 DNA sequence: TGCGCCAGCAGTAGACTAGCGGGGGTTGAGACCCAGTACTTC. Encoded protein: CASSRLAGVETQYF. This sequence joins TRBV4-1 and TRBJ2-5, with TRBD2 matching 12 bases. The CDR3 spans 14 residues. J lost 5 bases, V lost 6 bases, and 4 bases had no gene match. From germline, CDR1 is MGHRA and CDR2 YSYEKL.

The chain combines TRBV13 with TRBJ2-7, with 14 bases fitting TRBD2. With 5 bases clipped from V and 6 bases from J, the junction kept 6 bases outside the gene matches. This CDR3 is 15 amino acids long. Germline-derived CDR1 and CDR2 are PRHDT and FYEKMQ (reference sequence). CDR3 sequence (DNA): TGTGCCAGCAGCCCTACCGGGACTAGCGGGGGCGAGCAGTACTTC. Its translation is CASSPTGTSGGEQYF.

A single count supports this clone. V is TRBV30 and J is TRBJ2-4; the D gene is possibly TRBD1 (6 bases). The CDR3 has 14 residues. Germline CDR1 is GTSNPN and CDR2 is SVGIG (reference sequence). The V gene lost 3 bases and the J gene lost 4 bases, with 13 bases spanning the gap. The CDR3 region is CAWRGAVGKNIQYF. The CDR3 DNA reads TGTGCCTGGAGGGGGGCGGTTGGAAAAAACATTCAGTACTTC.

The chain carries TRBV9 and TRBJ2-7; TRBD2 agrees at 10 bases. Germline values: CDR1 SGDLS, CDR2 YYNGEE. The CDR3 totals 17 residues. V was pared by 0 bases and J by 2 bases, with 8 bases of the junction left unmatched. The CDR3 here is CASSVGLGLADTYEQYF. CDR3 DNA: TGTGCCAGCAGCGTAGGTCTTGGACTAGCGGATACCTACGAGCAGTACTTC. Supplemented by reference TRBV9 and TRBJ2-7, the full variable domain reads DSGVTQTPKHLITATGQRVTLRCSPRSGDLSVYWYQQSLDQGLQFLIQYYNGEERAKGNILERFSAQQFPDLHSELNLSSLELGDSALYFCASSVGLGLADTYEQYFGPGTRLTVT.

The rearrangement links TRBV4-1 to TRBJ2-5; weak D call: TRBD2 (6 bases). CDR3 length: 16 residues. Germline V gene lookup returns CDR1 MGHRA and CDR2 YSYEKL. Between the trimmed V and J ends, which lost 0 bases and 1 base, there was a span of 12 bases. CDR3 protein: CASSQDWDSLQETQYF. The CDR3 DNA is TGCGCCAGCAGCCAAGATTGGGACTCCCTCCAAGAGACCCAGTACTTC.

V and J are TRBV19 and TRBJ2-7, with 9 bases matching TRBD1. With V trimmed by 5 bases and J by 6 bases, 11 bases remained unmatched. Per the germline V gene, CDR1 is LNHDA and CDR2 is SQIVND (reference sequence). The CDR3 spans 15 residues. The DNA for the CDR3 is TGTGCCAGTAGTGTGGACGGGACAGGGAGAGGCGAGCAGTACTTC. Encoded protein: CASSVDGTGRGEQYF.

This clone has a handful of counts. The gene calls are TRBV6-1 and TRBJ2-2; possible D gene TRBD1, 6 bases. Trimming cost V 6 bases and J 3 bases, with 14 bases left between them. The CDR3 consists of 15 residues. Germline assignment: CDR1 MNHNS and CDR2 SASEGT. CDR3 in amino acids: CASSLTTGHTGELFF. The CDR3 nucleotides read TGTGCCAGCAGCTTAACGACAGGCCACACCGGGGAGCTGTTTTTT.

The chain carries TRBV27 and TRBJ2-1, with 8 bases matching TRBD1. Trimming at V came to 8 bases and at J to 0 bases, leaving 9 bases not matched to a gene. The CDR3 is made up of 16 amino acids. Germline values: CDR1 MNHEY, CDR2 SMNVEV (reference sequence). This CDR3 is CASRTGTGSSYNEQFF. Written as DNA, the CDR3 is TGTGCCAGCCGCACCGGGACAGGTTCCTCCTACAATGAGCAGTTCTTC.

This sequence joins TRBV19 and TRBJ1-5, with TRBD1 identical over 8 bases. Germline assignment: CDR1 LNHDA and CDR2 SQIVND (reference sequence). This CDR3 is built from 16 residues. J was trimmed by 5 bases and V by 8 bases; bases with no gene match: 14. The CDR3 DNA follows: TGTGCCAGTGGGTGGCCGGACAGGGCTGGGGATCAGCCCCAGCATTTT. Encoded protein: CASGWPDRAGDQPQHF.

This chain connects TRBV7-3 to TRBJ1-6; D remains ambiguous. The germline V and J ends were trimmed by 4 bases and 5 bases, with 12 bases remaining between them. CDR1 and CDR2 (germline): SGHTA, FQGTGA. This CDR3 is 15 amino acids long. The CDR3 is CASSSTLAHNSPLHF. In DNA, the CDR3 is TGTGCCAGCAGCTCAACATTAGCCCATAATTCACCCCTCCACTTT.

This chain uses TRBV7-9 with TRBJ2-7; 8 bases line up with TRBD2. In germline, CDR1 is SEHNR, CDR2 FQNEAQ (reference sequence). The CDR3 runs 15 residues. V gave up 5 bases and J gave up 0 bases; unmatched junction bases: 6. The CDR3 sequence: CASSGPSGLSYEQYF. The CDR3 DNA reads as TGTGCCAGCAGCGGGCCTAGCGGGCTCTCCTACGAGCAGTACTTC.

This chain uses TRBV2 with TRBJ2-1; maybe TRBD2 (6 bases). Trimming took 6 bases from V and 2 from J, leaving 17 bases between them. Germline V lookup: CDR1 SNHLY, CDR2 FYNNEI. This CDR3 has 16 amino acids. CDR3 coding DNA: TGTGCCAGCAGCGCTAGACTAGGCAAGACCTACAATGAGCAGTTCTTC. Its translation is CASSARLGKTYNEQFF. The full variable domain, completed using reference TRBV2 and TRBJ2-1, is EPEVTQTPSHQVTQMGQEVILRCVPISNHLYFYWYRQILGQKVEFLVSFYNNEISEKSEIFDDQFSVERPDGSNFTLKIRSTKLEDSAMYFCASSARLGKTYNEQFFGPGTRLTVL.

V gene TRBV28 combines with J gene TRBJ2-1, with D maybe TRBD2 (5 bases). This CDR3 is built from 16 residues. Trimming left V 4 bases short and J 0 bases short, with 13 bases between. From germline, CDR1 is MDHEN and CDR2 SYDVKM. CDR3 loop: CASSSLARRSYNEQFF. The CDR3, as DNA: TGTGCCAGCAGTTCTTTAGCGCGCCGCTCCTACAATGAGCAGTTCTTC.

This chain uses TRBV30 with TRBJ1-2; a weak D match, TRBD1 (5 bases). Trimming cost V 0 bases and J 4 bases, with 12 bases left between them. Germline assignment: CDR1 GTSNPN and CDR2 SVGIG (reference sequence). The length of the CDR3 is 14 residues. Here the CDR3 reads CAWSVGSQGYGYTF. The CDR3 coding sequence is TGTGCCTGGAGTGTCGGCAGTCAGGGCTATGGCTACACCTTC. Full variable domain (missing parts from reference TRBV30 and TRBJ1-2): SQTIHQWPATLVQPVGSPLSLECTVEGTSNPNLYWYRQAAGRGLQLLFYSVGIGQISSEVPQNLSASRPQDRQFILSSKKLLLSDSGFYLCAWSVGSQGYGYTFGSGTRLTVV.

The CDR3: CASSRDINQPQHF. Here the CDR3 DNA reads TGTGCCAGCAGTCGGGACATTAATCAGCCCCAGCATTTT. The gene calls are TRBV6-5 and TRBJ1-5; tentative D call: TRBD1 (6 bases). The germline gives CDR1 MNHEY, CDR2 SVGAGI. Deletions cut 5 bases from V and 4 bases from J, with 9 bases between. This CDR3 is built from 13 residues.

The V and J genes are TRBV7-9 and TRBJ1-1; TRBD1 aligns across 7 bases. The CDR3 totals 14 residues. With 6 bases clipped from V and 0 bases from J, the junction kept 4 bases outside the gene matches. Germline V lookup: CDR1 SEHNR, CDR2 FQNEAQ (reference sequence). DNA for the CDR3: TGTGCCAGCAGTTCAACAGGGGTGAACACTGAAGCTTTCTTT. It specifies CASSSTGVNTEAFF.

The rearrangement uses TRBV28 and TRBJ2-7; TRBD1 aligns across 9 bases. The V segment lost 5 bases and the J segment 3 bases; nucleotides outside the gene matches: 8. Germline-derived CDR1 and CDR2 are MDHEN and SYDVKM. The CDR3 contains 15 residues. The CDR3 loop is CASSPTGTGIYEQYF. DNA of the CDR3: TGTGCCAGCAGTCCGACCGGGACAGGGATCTACGAGCAGTACTTC.

V usage is TRBV6-5 and J usage is TRBJ1-1, with TRBD1 matching 7 bases. This CDR3 comprises 13 residues. J gave up 7 bases and V 2 bases, and 4 bases lay outside the gene matches. Germline values: CDR1 MNHEY, CDR2 SVGAGI. The CDR3 sequence: CASSYRGRNEAFF. DNA of the CDR3: TGTGCCAGCAGTTACAGGGGGCGGAATGAAGCTTTCTTT.

The chain uses TRBV2 and TRBJ2-5, with D hard to call. The CDR3 extends over 12 amino acids. Trimming removed 8 bases at V and 4 bases at J, with 11 bases between. Germline V gene data show CDR1 as SNHLY and CDR2 as FYNNEI. CDR3 residues: CASSSSPETQYF. In DNA, the CDR3 is TGTGCCAGCTCTAGTAGCCCAGAGACCCAGTACTTC.

The chain combines TRBV5-1 with TRBJ2-1; tentatively, D is TRBD1 (7 bases). The V end lost 0 bases, the J end lost 7 bases, and 14 bases lay between the germline ends. The germline CDR1 and CDR2 sequences are SGHRS and YFSETQ. The length of the CDR3 is 15 residues. CDR3 bases: TGCGCCAGCAGCTTGGATGGGCAGGGGGGAAATGAGCAGTTCTTC. This translates into CASSLDGQGGNEQFF.

This rearrangement joins TRBV15 to TRBJ1-1; D perhaps matches TRBD1 (5 bases). The CDR3 is 17 residues long. The V end lost 2 bases, the J end lost 5 bases, and 21 bases lay between the germline ends. CDR1 and CDR2 from the germline V gene are LNHNV and YYDKDF (reference sequence). The CDR3: CATSRHPGGPQGTEAFF. The CDR3 nucleotides read TGTGCCACCAGCAGACACCCCGGGGGTCCCCAGGGAACTGAAGCTTTCTTT.

The chain uses TRBV11-3 and TRBJ1-1; D gene ambiguous. Per the germline V gene, CDR1 is SGHNT and CDR2 is YENEEA. The CDR3 contains 13 residues. The V end was cut by 1 base, the J end by 2 bases, with 5 bases between. The CDR3 loop reads CASSLGHNTEAFF. CDR3 in DNA: TGTGCCAGCAGCTTAGGACACAACACTGAAGCTTTCTTT.

DNA of the CDR3: TGTGCCAGCAGCTCGGAGACAGATACGCAGTATTTT. It yields the protein CASSSETDTQYF. This chain joins TRBV5-6 and TRBJ2-3; the D is unclear. The CDR3 totals 12 residues. Trimming left V 3 bases short and J 3 bases short, with 5 bases between. Germline CDR1 and CDR2: SGHDT and YYEEEE.

The chain joins TRBV2 to TRBJ2-2, with 9 bases aligning to TRBD1. V was clipped by 4 bases and J by 0 bases; unmatched bases: 6. The CDR3 totals 17 residues. Germline values: CDR1 SNHLY, CDR2 FYNNEI. CDR3 coding DNA: TGTGCCAGCAGTGGTAGTCGGGACAGGGCGAACACCGGGGAGCTGTTTTTT. Translation: CASSGSRDRANTGELFF.

The genes are TRBV28 and TRBJ1-2; D is undetermined. Trimming pared 5 bases from V and 2 bases from J, leaving 15 bases between. The CDR3 contains 15 residues. Per germline, CDR1 MDHEN and CDR2 SYDVKM. The CDR3 reads CASSPAHAKNYGYTF. The CDR3 region has the DNA TGTGCCAGCAGTCCCGCCCATGCGAAGAACTATGGCTACACCTTC.

CDR3 protein: CASSIGTGNHQPQHF. Written as DNA, the CDR3 is TGTGCCAGCAGCATCGGGACAGGGAATCATCAGCCCCAGCATTTT. This chain joins TRBV7-2 and TRBJ1-5; TRBD1 matches 9 bases. After removal of 5 bases from V and 5 bases from J, the junction contained 7 bases not matched to a gene. Per germline, CDR1 SGHTA and CDR2 FQGNSA. The CDR3 covers 15 residues.

The chain links TRBV2 to TRBJ2-1; a possible D gene is TRBD1 (6 bases). Trimming cost V 1 base and J 4 bases, with 8 bases left between them. In germline, CDR1 is SNHLY, CDR2 FYNNEI. The length of the CDR3 is 14 residues. The CDR3 region is CASSEGTAYNEQFF. CDR3 bases: TGTGCCAGCAGTGAAGGGACAGCATACAATGAGCAGTTCTTC.